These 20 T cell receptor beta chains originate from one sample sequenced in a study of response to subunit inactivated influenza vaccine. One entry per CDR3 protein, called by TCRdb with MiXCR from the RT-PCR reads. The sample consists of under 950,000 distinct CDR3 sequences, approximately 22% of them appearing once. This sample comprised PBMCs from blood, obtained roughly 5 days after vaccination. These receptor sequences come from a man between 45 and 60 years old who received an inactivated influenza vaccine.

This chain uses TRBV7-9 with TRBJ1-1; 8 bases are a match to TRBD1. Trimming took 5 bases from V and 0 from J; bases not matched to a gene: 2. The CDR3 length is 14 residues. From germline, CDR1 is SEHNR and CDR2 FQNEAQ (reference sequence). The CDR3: CASSQGQVNTEAFF. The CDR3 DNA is TGTGCCAGCAGCCAGGGACAGGTGAACACTGAAGCTTTCTTT.

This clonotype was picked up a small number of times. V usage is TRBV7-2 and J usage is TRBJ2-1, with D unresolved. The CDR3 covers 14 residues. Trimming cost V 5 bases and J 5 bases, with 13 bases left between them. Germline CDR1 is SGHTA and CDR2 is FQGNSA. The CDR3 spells CASSPRPLNNEQFF. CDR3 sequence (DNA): TGTGCCAGCAGCCCCCGTCCACTAAACAATGAGCAGTTCTTC.

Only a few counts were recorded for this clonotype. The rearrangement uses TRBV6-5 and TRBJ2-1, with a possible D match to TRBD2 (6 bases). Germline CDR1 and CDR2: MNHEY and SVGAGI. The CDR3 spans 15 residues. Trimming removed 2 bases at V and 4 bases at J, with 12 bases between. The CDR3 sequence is CASSYAASEYNEQFF. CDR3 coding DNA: TGTGCCAGCAGTTACGCGGCTAGCGAGTACAATGAGCAGTTCTTC.

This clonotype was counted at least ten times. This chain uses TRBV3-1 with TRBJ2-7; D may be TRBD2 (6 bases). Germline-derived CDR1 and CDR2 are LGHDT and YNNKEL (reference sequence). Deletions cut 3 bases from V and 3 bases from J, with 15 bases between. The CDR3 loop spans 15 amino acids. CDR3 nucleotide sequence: TGTGCCAGCAGCCAGGGTCTAGCGCCCTTCTACGAGCAGTACTTC. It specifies CASSQGLAPFYEQYF.

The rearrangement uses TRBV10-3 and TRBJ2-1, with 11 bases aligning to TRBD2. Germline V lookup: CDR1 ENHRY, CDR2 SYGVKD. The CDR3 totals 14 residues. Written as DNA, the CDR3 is TGTGCGGCCGATGGTAGCGGGAGGGCCAATGAGCAGTTCTTC. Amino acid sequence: CAADGSGRANEQFF.

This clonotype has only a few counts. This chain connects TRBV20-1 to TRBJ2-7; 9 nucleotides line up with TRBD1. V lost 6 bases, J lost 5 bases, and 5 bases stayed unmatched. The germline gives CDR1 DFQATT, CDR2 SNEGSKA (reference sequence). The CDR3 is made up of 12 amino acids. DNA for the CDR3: TGCAGTGCCCTGGACAGGGGCGACGAGCAGTACTTC. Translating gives CSALDRGDEQYF.

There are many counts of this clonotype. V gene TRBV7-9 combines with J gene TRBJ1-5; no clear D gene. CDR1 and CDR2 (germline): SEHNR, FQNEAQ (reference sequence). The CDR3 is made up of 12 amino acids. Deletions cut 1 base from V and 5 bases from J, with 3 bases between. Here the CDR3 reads CASSLGDQPQHF. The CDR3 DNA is TGTGCCAGCAGCTTAGGGGATCAGCCCCAGCATTTT.

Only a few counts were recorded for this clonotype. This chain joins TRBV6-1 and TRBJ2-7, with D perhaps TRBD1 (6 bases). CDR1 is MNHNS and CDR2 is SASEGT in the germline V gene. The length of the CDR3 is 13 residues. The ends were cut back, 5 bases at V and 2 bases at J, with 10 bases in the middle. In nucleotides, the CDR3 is TGTGCCAGCAGTCAACAGGGACCCTACGAGCAGTACTTC. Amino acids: CASSQQGPYEQYF.

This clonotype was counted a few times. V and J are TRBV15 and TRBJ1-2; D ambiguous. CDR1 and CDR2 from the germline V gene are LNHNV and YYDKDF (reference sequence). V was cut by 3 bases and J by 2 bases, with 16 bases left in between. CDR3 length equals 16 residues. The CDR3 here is CATSRERGQPNYGYTF. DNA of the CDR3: TGTGCCACCAGCAGGGAACGAGGCCAGCCCAACTATGGCTACACCTTC.

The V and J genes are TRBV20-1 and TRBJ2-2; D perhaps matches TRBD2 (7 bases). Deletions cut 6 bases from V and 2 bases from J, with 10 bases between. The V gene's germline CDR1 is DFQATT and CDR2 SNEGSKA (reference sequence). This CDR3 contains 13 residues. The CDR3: CSAGGRNTGELFF. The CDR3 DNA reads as TGCAGTGCGGGGGGGCGCAACACCGGGGAGCTGTTTTTT.

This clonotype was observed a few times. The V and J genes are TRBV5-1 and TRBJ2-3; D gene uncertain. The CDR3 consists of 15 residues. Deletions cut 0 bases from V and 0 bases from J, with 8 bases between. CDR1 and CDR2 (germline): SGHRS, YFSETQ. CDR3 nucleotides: TGCGCCAGCAGCTTGGTAACCGCCAGCACAGATACGCAGTATTTT. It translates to CASSLVTASTDTQYF.

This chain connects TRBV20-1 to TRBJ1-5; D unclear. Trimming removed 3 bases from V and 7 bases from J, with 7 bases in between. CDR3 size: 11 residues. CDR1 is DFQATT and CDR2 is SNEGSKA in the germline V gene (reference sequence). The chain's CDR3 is CSASSAQPQHF. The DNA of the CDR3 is TGCAGTGCTAGTTCTGCACAGCCCCAGCATTTT.

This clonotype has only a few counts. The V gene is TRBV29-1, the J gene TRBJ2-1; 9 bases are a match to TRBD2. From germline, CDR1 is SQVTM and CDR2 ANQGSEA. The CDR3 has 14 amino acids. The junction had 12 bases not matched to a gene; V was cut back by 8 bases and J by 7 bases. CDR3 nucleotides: TGCAGCTCGTATAGCGGGAGAAGTATGAATGAGCAGTTCTTC. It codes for CSSYSGRSMNEQFF.

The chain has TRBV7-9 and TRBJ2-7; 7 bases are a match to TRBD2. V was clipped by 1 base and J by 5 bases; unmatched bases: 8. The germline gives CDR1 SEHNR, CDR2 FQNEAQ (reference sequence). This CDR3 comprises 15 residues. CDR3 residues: CASSLDAGRENEQYF. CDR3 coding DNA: TGTGCCAGCAGCTTAGATGCAGGGAGGGAGAACGAGCAGTACTTC. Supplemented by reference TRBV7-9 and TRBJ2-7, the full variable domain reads DTGVSQNPRHKITKRGQNVTFRCDPISEHNRLYWYRQTLGQGPEFLTYFQNEAQLEKSRLLSDRFSAERPKGSFSTLEIQRTEQGDSAMYLCASSLDAGRENEQYFGPGTRLTVT.

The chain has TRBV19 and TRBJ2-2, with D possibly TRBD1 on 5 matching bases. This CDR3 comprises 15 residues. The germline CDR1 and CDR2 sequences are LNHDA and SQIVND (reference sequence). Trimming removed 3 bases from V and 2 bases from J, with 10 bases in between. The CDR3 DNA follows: TGTGCCAGTAGTATCCCAGGGCGCAACACCGGGGAGCTGTTTTTT. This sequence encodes CASSIPGRNTGELFF.

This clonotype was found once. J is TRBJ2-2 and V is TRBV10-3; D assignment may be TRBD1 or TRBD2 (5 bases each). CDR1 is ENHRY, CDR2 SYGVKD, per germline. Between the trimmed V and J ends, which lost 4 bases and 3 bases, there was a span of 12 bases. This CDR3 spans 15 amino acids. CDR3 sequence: CAISVWGNDTGELFF. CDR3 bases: TGTGCCATCAGTGTTTGGGGGAACGACACCGGGGAGCTGTTTTTT.

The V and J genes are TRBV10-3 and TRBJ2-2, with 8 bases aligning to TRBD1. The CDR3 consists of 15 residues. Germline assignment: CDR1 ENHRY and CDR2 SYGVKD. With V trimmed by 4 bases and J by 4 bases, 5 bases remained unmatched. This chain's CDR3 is CAISGTGIGTGELFF. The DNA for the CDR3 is TGTGCCATCAGTGGGACAGGGATTGGCACCGGGGAGCTGTTTTTT.

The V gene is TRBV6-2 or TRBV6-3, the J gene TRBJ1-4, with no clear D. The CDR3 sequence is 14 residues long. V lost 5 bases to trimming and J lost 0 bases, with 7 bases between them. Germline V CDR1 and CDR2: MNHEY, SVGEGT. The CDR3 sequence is CASSKYATNEKLFF. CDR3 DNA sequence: TGTGCCAGCAGTAAATATGCAACTAATGAAAAACTGTTTTTT.

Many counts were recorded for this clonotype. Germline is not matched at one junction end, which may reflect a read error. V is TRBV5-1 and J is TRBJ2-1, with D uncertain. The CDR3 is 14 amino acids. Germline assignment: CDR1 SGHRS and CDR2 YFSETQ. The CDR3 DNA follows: TGTGCCAGCAGTTACGGCAGCTCCTACAATGAGCAGTTCTTC. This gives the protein CASSYGSSYNEQFF.

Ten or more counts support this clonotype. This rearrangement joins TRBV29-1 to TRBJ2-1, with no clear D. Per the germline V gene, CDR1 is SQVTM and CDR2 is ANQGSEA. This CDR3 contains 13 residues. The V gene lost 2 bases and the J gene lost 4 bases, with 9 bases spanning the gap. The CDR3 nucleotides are TGCAGCGTTGAATACGTCACATACAATGAGCAGTTCTTC. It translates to CSVEYVTYNEQFF.